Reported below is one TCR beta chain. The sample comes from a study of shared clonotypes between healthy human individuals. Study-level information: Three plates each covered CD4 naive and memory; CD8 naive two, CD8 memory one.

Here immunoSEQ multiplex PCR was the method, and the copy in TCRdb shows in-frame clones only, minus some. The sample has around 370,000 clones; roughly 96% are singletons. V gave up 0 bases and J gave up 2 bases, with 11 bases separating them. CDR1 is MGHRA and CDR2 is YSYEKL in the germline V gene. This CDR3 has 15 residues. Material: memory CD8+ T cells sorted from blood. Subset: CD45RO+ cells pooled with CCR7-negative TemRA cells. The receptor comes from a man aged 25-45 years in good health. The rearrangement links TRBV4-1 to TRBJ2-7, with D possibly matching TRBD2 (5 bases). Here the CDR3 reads CASSQEERETYEQYF. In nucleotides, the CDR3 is TGCGCCAGCAGCCAAGAGGAGAGGGAAACCTACGAGCAGTACTTC.